This T cell receptor (beta chain) was captured in a study of response to subunit inactivated influenza vaccine (dated by TCRdb to the late 2010s). Background on the whole study: Deep quantitative T cell receptor repertoire profiling was used in the study to track responses to a trivalent subunit inactivated influenza vaccine. General findings and caveats noted by the study authors: The authors suggested that each seasonal influenza vaccination may recruit only a limited number of new T cells.

The germline V gene (reference sequence) supplies CDR1 LNHNV and CDR2 YYDKDF. Trimming takes 1 base from V and 1 base from J, and the germline ends sit 8 bases apart. CDR3 length: 14 amino acids, cysteine to phenylalanine. The kept DNA is CDR3 alone, 42 bases in frame from the first base. The library was built by means of RT-PCR. Sequencing took place on an Illumina HiSeq 2500. Starting from the raw public reads, TCRdb applied fastp trimming at Q25, assembled clones with MiXCR and retained in-frame beta chains. Each entry is one CDR3 protein sequence, shown with its most common DNA and genes. This sample lists approximately 520,000 distinct CDR3 sequences; approximately 17% were detected once. The ten biggest clones cover 3% of the sample. As to this clonotype: It lacks a known antigen. No qualities accompany the bases; no much larger clone lies one base away.

This sequence was found in a man in his fifties or sixties who received an inactivated influenza vaccine. Donor details come from another sample of the same person, matched by shared clones. This chain joins TRBV15 to TRBJ2-7, with the identity of the D gene unclear. The sequenced sample was CD4+ T cells sorted from PBMCs, obtained 23 months after vaccination. The CDR3 in this case is CATSRASLSYEQYF. Here is the DNA: TGTGCCACCAGCAGAGCGAGCCTATCCTACGAGCAGTACTTC.